The clone carrying this T cell receptor beta chain was found a few times. Antigen: not known. Expressed TCRB transcripts were sequenced because the entire RNA isolate underwent reverse transcription. About 3.57 million reads per sample were averaged for naive, central memory and regulatory samples. Here immunoSEQ multiplex PCR was the method, and the copy in TCRdb shows in-frame clones only, minus some. The data contain a few hundred thousand clones, over 10% of them singletons. This entry belongs to a study of beta chain features in type 1 diabetes. The study's findings and limits: Within the patient group, naive, central memory and Treg TCRB repertoires appeared more similar to each other than within healthy donors. Shorter TCRB CDR3s, moderately but significantly so, marked every one of the four CD4+ subsets in Type 1 diabetes patients. The question left open here concerned HLA type influencing TCRB rearrangement.

Per donor, one heparinised blood draw averaged around 0.12 L. Germline V gene sequence: CDR1 SGHTA, CDR2 FQGTGA. This CDR3 comprises 14 residues. Trimming shortened V by 4 bases and J by 4 bases, and 12 bases separated the two germline ends. The gene calls are TRBV7-3 and TRBJ2-3; TRBD1 is a possible D gene (5 bases). The clonotype was recovered from a woman aged 18-29 years with type 1 diabetes. Source material: naive CD4+ T cells from blood. The CDR3 here is CASSSGLGADTQYF. In DNA, the CDR3 is TGTGCCAGCAGCTCCGGGCTAGGGGCAGATACGCAGTATTTT.